This TCR beta chain was recovered during a study of cytomegalovirus exposure and HLA in healthy donors. Study-level points and caveats: Listed as cytomegalovirus-associated were 150 to 200 TCR beta chains. The dataset shows that most TCR sequences were rare, while some public TCRs occurred in many donors.

Data came from immunoSEQ multiplex PCR; TCRdb stores just in-frame clones and leaves some out. Of 100,000 to 150,000 clones listed, 90% to 95% are singletons. Details on this clone: Its antigen is as yet unknown.

This CDR3 is 15 amino acids long. V shed 6 bases and J shed 2 bases, with 17 bases lying between them. CDR1 and CDR2 (germline): MNHEY, SMNVEV (reference sequence). The rearrangement links TRBV27 to TRBJ2-7, with D possibly being TRBD2 (6 bases). This TCR came from a woman aged 18-29 years in good health and CMV-seronegative. Sample: PBMCs. CDR3 bases: TGTGCCAGCAGAACAACCGGGACTTGGGCCTACGAGCAGTACTTC. Translated: CASRTTGTWAYEQYF.